The clone carrying this TCR beta chain was seen more than once but under ten times. Next came a second PCR, run for about 7 to 12 cycles, which used a sample-barcoded 5' primer along with a J-beta primer mix. In TCRdb, the 5' RACE reads were re-called with MiXCR into one record per CDR3 protein. Found here are roughly 1.9 million distinct CDR3 sequences, roughly two fifths of them singletons; the top ten hold approximately 22%. The data were taken from a study of blood T cells in healthy people across ages. V was shortened by 0 bases and J by 2 bases, with 10 bases between the two germline ends. Germline V gene data show CDR1 as SGDLS and CDR2 as YYNGEE. The length of the CDR3 is 15 residues.

The chain couples TRBV9 to TRBJ2-3; D is perhaps TRBD1 (5 bases). The TCR sequence derives from a human donor in good health. The source material was blood. CDR3 region: CASSVARGDTDTQYF. DNA of the CDR3: TGTGCCAGCAGCGTAGCAAGGGGCGACACAGATACGCAGTATTTT.